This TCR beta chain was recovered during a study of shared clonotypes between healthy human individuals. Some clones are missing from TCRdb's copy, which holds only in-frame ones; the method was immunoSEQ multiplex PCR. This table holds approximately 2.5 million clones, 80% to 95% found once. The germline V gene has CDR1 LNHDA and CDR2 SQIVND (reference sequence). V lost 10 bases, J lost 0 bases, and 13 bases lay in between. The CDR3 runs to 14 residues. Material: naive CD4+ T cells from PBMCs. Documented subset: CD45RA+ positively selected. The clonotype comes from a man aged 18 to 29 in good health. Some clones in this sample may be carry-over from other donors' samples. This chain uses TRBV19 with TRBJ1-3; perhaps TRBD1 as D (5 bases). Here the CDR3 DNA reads TGTGCCACCAAACCCAGGGACTCTGGAAACACCATATATTTT. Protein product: CATKPRDSGNTIYF.